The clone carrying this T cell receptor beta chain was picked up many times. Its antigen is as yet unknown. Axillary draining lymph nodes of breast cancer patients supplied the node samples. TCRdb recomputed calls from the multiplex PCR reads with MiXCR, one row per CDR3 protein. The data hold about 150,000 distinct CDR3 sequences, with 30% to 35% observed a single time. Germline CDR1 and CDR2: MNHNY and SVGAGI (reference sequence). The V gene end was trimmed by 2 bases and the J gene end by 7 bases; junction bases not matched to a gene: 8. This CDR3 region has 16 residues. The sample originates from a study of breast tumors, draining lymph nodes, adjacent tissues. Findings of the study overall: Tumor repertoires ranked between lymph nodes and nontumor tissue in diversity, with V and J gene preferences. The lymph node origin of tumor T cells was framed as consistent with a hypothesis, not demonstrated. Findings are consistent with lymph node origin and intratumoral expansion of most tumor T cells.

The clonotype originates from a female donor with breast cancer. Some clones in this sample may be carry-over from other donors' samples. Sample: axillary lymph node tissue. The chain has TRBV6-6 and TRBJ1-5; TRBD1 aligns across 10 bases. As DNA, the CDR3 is TGTGCCAGCAGTTACGGTCCCGGGACAGGGGTACAGCCCCAGCATTTT. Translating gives CASSYGPGTGVQPQHF.